The 17 T cell receptor beta chains below all came from one sample that was sequenced in a study of T cells after yellow fever vaccination. Via MiXCR, TCRdb re-called the 5' RACE reads, giving one row per CDR3 protein. The data contain 120,000 or so distinct CDR3 sequences, around 15% of them singletons. The specimen comprised CD8+ T cells sorted from PBMCs, sampled 5 days after the yellow fever booster vaccination. The receptors come from a man aged 18 to 29 who received the YFV17D yellow fever vaccine.

The rearrangement joins TRBV12-3 or TRBV12-4 to TRBJ2-3; possibly TRBD2 for D (5 bases). The V and J ends lost 3 bases and 6 bases respectively, with 7 bases between them. The CDR3 covers 12 residues. The CDR3 here is CASSFRGDTQYF. CDR3 nucleotide sequence: TGTGCCAGCAGTTTTAGAGGGGATACGCAGTATTTT.

This clonotype was seen more than once but under ten times. The V and J genes are TRBV9 and TRBJ1-1; tentatively, D is TRBD1 (6 bases). This CDR3 comprises 14 residues. Trimming cost V 2 bases and J 3 bases, with 11 bases left between them. CDR1 is SGDLS and CDR2 is YYNGEE in the germline V gene. CDR3: CASSVLDRYTEAFF. In DNA, the CDR3 is TGTGCCAGCAGCGTTCTAGACAGGTACACTGAAGCTTTCTTT.

This chain links TRBV4-1 with TRBJ2-2; TRBD2 matches 10 bases. The CDR3 runs 15 residues. Germline V gene lookup returns CDR1 MGHRA and CDR2 YSYEKL. With V trimmed by 4 bases and J by 6 bases, 5 bases remained unmatched. The CDR3 DNA is TGCGCCAGCAGCCTCAGCGGGGGGGAGGCCGGGGAGCTGTTTTTT. Residues: CASSLSGGEAGELFF.

This clonotype was counted only a few times. V gene TRBV11-2 combines with J gene TRBJ1-5; D gene ambiguous. CDR3 length: 15 residues. V was shortened by 0 bases and J by 9 bases, with 15 bases between the two germline ends. The germline V gene has CDR1 SGHAT and CDR2 FQNNGV. This chain's CDR3 is CASSLEDGGQGPQHF. The CDR3 nucleotides read TGTGCCAGCAGCTTAGAGGACGGCGGTCAAGGGCCCCAGCATTTT.

This clonotype was recorded a few times. The CDR3 loop is CASSLEDVSGELFF. CDR3 sequence (DNA): TGTGCCAGCAGCTTAGAGGACGTGTCCGGGGAGCTGTTTTTT. V is TRBV7-9 and J is TRBJ2-2; D not certain. The germline V and J ends were trimmed by 1 base and 6 bases, with 9 bases remaining between them. The CDR3 has 14 residues. Germline V gives CDR1 SEHNR, CDR2 FQNEAQ (reference sequence).

This clonotype was seen a handful of times. The chain has TRBV4-3 and TRBJ2-1, with 9 bases fitting TRBD2. Germline loops: CDR1 LGHNA, CDR2 YSLEER. The CDR3 runs to 17 residues. Trimming cost V 1 base and J 8 bases; bases outside gene matches: 12. The DNA of the CDR3 is TGCGCCAGCAGCCAAGGGCCCGCTAGCGGGGCTTCGGATGAGCAGTTCTTC. The encoded protein is CASSQGPASGASDEQFF.

This chain links TRBV4-3 with TRBJ2-3; TRBD2 aligns across 7 bases. Germline trimming cut 0 bases from V and 0 bases from J; bases unmatched to any gene: 9. Per the germline V gene, CDR1 is LGHNA and CDR2 is YSLEER. The CDR3 runs 18 residues. The DNA for the CDR3 is TGCGCCAGCAGCCAAGATGCGGCTAGCGGCTATAGCACAGATACGCAGTATTTT. Encoded protein: CASSQDAASGYSTDTQYF.

This clonotype has just a few counts. The V and J genes are TRBV7-2 and TRBJ2-1; tentative D call: TRBD2 (5 bases). Germline V CDR1 and CDR2: SGHTA, FQGNSA. V lost 4 bases, J lost 6 bases, and 13 bases lay in between. The CDR3 has 14 residues. The DNA of the CDR3 is TGTGCCAGCAGCTCCGGACTGTTAGGCAATGAGCAGTTCTTC. The encoded protein is CASSSGLLGNEQFF. Combining the CDR3 with reference TRBV7-2 and TRBJ2-1 gives the whole variable domain GAGVSQSPSNKVTEKGKDVELRCDPISGHTALYWYRQSLGQGLEFLIYFQGNSAPDKSGLPSDRFSAERTGGSVSTLTIQRTQQEDSAVYLCASSSGLLGNEQFFGPGTRLTVL.

The genes are TRBV9 and TRBJ2-7; possibly TRBD1 for D (7 bases). V lost 4 bases, J lost 6 bases, and 17 bases lay in between. The CDR3 extends over 14 amino acids. CDR1 and CDR2 from the germline V gene are SGDLS and YYNGEE. The CDR3, as DNA: TGTGCCAGCAGCACGTCAGGGGGGCCTACCGAGCAGTACTTC. It is translated as CASSTSGGPTEQYF.

The chain joins TRBV27 to TRBJ2-7; 7 positions match TRBD2. The V gene end was trimmed by 8 bases and the J gene end by 2 bases; junction bases not matched to a gene: 9. CDR1 is MNHEY, CDR2 SMNVEV, per germline (reference sequence). This CDR3 region has 14 residues. In DNA, the CDR3 is TGTGCCAGCCAATGGGGGGGTACGCCCTACGAGCAGTACTTC. This codes for CASQWGGTPYEQYF.

The V call is TRBV7-9, the J call TRBJ2-5; TRBD2 matches 7 bases. The CDR3 is made up of 15 amino acids. V trimming: 6 bases; J trimming: 0 bases; junction bases outside the gene matches: 7. The V gene's germline CDR1 is SEHNR and CDR2 FQNEAQ (reference sequence). In DNA form, the CDR3 reads TGTGCCAGCAGTGGCGCGGGGGTGTACCAAGAGACCCAGTACTTC. Translation gives CASSGAGVYQETQYF.

This clonotype has a handful of counts. V usage is TRBV7-2 and J usage is TRBJ2-7, with D perhaps assigned TRBD1 or TRBD2 (5 bases each). Looked up from germline, CDR1 is SGHTA and CDR2 is FQGNSA. Between the trimmed V and J ends, which lost 5 bases and 0 bases, there was a span of 14 bases. The CDR3 is 15 amino acids. CDR3: CASSPLGTGSYEQYF. For the CDR3, the DNA is TGTGCCAGCAGCCCGTTGGGGACGGGCTCCTACGAGCAGTACTTC.

This clonotype was seen only a few times. The chain uses TRBV4-3 and TRBJ2-7, with D uncertain. The CDR3 totals 14 residues. Per the germline V gene, CDR1 is LGHNA and CDR2 is YSLEER. V lost 0 bases to trimming and J lost 0 bases, with 6 bases between them. The chain's CDR3 is CASSQEEISYEQYF. In DNA form, the CDR3 reads TGCGCCAGCAGCCAAGAGGAAATCTCCTACGAGCAGTACTTC.

The rearrangement joins TRBV4-2 to TRBJ2-1; perhaps TRBD2 as D (6 bases). CDR1 and CDR2 (germline): LGHNA, YNFKEQ. This CDR3 is built from 14 residues. V lost 4 bases and J 1 base, leaving 8 bases between the germline ends. CDR3: CASSPSVSYNEQFF. The CDR3 coding sequence is TGTGCCAGCAGCCCTAGCGTTTCCTACAATGAGCAGTTCTTC.

This sequence joins TRBV6-5 and TRBJ2-3, with D tentatively TRBD2 (6 bases). V lost 6 bases, J lost 3 bases, and 16 bases lay in between. The CDR3 covers 15 residues. Germline V gene sequence: CDR1 MNHEY, CDR2 SVGAGI. CDR3 nucleotides: TGTGCCAGCAGGGAGGAGGGGTTCCAGACAGATACGCAGTATTTT. This sequence encodes CASREEGFQTDTQYF.

This clonotype has only one observation. The chain carries TRBV4-3 and TRBJ2-6; D not resolved. This CDR3 spans 14 amino acids. V dropped 0 bases and J dropped 4 bases, with 4 bases sitting between them. Germline V gene data show CDR1 as LGHNA and CDR2 as YSLEER. The CDR3 loop is CASSQDSGANVLTF. CDR3 DNA: TGCGCCAGCAGCCAAGATTCGGGGGCCAACGTCCTGACTTTC.

The sample holds a few counts of this clonotype. V is TRBV4-3 and J is TRBJ2-3; D remains ambiguous. The CDR3 consists of 13 residues. The V gene lost 0 bases and the J gene lost 6 bases, with 7 bases spanning the gap. CDR1 is LGHNA, CDR2 YSLEER, per germline. CDR3 sequence (DNA): TGCGCCAGCAGCCAAGATCAAGCCGATACGCAGTATTTT. Its translation: CASSQDQADTQYF.